This TCR beta chain emerged from a study of control samples from healthy donors and cancer patients (TCRdb year 2020). Libraries were prepared through the immunoSEQ multiplex PCR assay. In TCRdb, the immuneACCESS table is reduced to in-frame sequences with V and J assigned. These tables do not hold every clone; where another copy was compared, an unresolved V gene accounts for under half, and the others remain unexplained. The sample yields about 130,000 clones; more than 80% were counted once. The ten largest clones capture about 2.3% of the sample. V is pruned by 4 bases and J by 11 bases, leaving 4 bases of the junction without a gene match. The germline V gene provides CDR1 SGHDN and CDR2 FVKESK. The CDR3, cysteine through phenylalanine, is 12 amino acids long. The only DNA kept is the CDR3, 36 bases in frame from the first base. About this clone: This clone's antigen is unknown. Nothing much larger sits one base from this clone, and base qualities are not available.

This sequence was found in a man aged 35-49 years in good health. The source material was blood. The chain joins TRBV14 to TRBJ1-4, and 7 junction bases match TRBD1. The CDR3 corresponds to CASSPDRRKLFF. DNA sequence: TGTGCCAGCAGCCCGGACAGGCGGAAACTGTTTTTT.